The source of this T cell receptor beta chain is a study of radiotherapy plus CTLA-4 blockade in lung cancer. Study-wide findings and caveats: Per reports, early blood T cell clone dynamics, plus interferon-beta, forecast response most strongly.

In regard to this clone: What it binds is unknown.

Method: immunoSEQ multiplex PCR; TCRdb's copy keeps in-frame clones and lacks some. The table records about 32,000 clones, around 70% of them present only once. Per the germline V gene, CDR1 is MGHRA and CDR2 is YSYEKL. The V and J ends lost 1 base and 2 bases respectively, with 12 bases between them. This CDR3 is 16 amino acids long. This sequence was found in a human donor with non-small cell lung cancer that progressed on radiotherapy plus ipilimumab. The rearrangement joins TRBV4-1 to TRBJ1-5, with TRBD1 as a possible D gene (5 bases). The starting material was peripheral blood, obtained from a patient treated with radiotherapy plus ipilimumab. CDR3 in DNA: TGCGCCAGCAGCCAAGTACTAGGGACGGGCAATCAGCCCCAGCATTTT. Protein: CASSQVLGTGNQPQHF.